The rows below give T cell receptor beta chains drawn from one sample of a study of post-analysis software for immune sequencing data. One entry per CDR3 protein results from TCRdb running MiXCR on the PCR reads. Of a few hundred thousand distinct CDR3 sequences in the sample, approximately 38% are singletons; the top ten hold 10% to 15%. The sample taken for sequencing was blood. The receptors originated from a girl aged 10-17 years with multiple sclerosis. Both conserved end residues are part of each CDR3. Fields, in order: CDR3 DNA, CDR3 protein, V gene, D gene, clone size, J gene. The D gene is left open where the match is weak. Clone size is given for some rows only: seen once, a few or many times, or a class if the clone is expanded.

TGTGCCAGCGGACCGACCGTCACAGATACGCAGTATTTT CASGPTVTDTQYF TRBV7-9 - few TRBJ2-3
TGCAGTGCTAGAGATTTCCGGCTGGGTGAGGAATACAATGAGCAGTTCTTC CSARDFRLGEEYNEQFF TRBV20-1 - few TRBJ2-1
TGTGCCATCAGTTCCGGGACAGGGAGGGGTCACTATGGCTACACCTTC CAISSGTGRGHYGYTF TRBV10-3 TRBD1 - TRBJ1-2
TGTGCCAGCAGACCTGCTAGCGGGATCACAGATACGCAGTATTTT CASRPASGITDTQYF TRBV3-1 TRBD2 - TRBJ2-3
TGCGCCAGCAGTGAGTATCAGGGCCTCACTGAAGCTTTCTTT CASSEYQGLTEAFF TRBV10-1 - - TRBJ1-1
TGCGCCAGCAGCTTACCTGGGACAGTGGGCGAGCAGTACTTC CASSLPGTVGEQYF TRBV5-1 TRBD1 - TRBJ2-7
TGTGCCAGTCACCCCAGGGGCAGGTCCGATGAGCAGTTCTTC CASHPRGRSDEQFF TRBV7-9 - - TRBJ2-1
TGCAGCGTTGAGCCAGGGCATGGCGAGCAGTACTTC CSVEPGHGEQYF TRBV29-1 - many TRBJ2-7
TGTGCCAGCAGCTGTAGTATCTACGAGCAGTACTTC CASSCSIYEQYF TRBV7-9 - - TRBJ2-7
TGTGCCAGCAGTTTAAAAGGGGACGAGCAGTTCTTC CASSLKGDEQFF TRBV6-1 - few TRBJ2-1
TGTGCCAGCAGTTTAAGGCGGAATCAGCCCCAGCATTTT CASSLRRNQPQHF TRBV12-3/TRBV12-4 - - TRBJ1-5
TGTGCCAGCACCTACTTCAGCGGGGGGCCCTCTGGGGCCAACGTCCTGACTTTC CASTYFSGGPSGANVLTF TRBV6-5 TRBD2 few TRBJ2-6
TGTGCCAGCAGCCAAGCAGAGACGAACACCGAAGCTTTCTTT CASSQAETNTEAFF TRBV3-1 - - TRBJ1-1
TGTGCCAGCACCTCCCTTGGGGAAGAGACCCAGTACTTC CASTSLGEETQYF TRBV27 - many TRBJ2-5
TGTGCCAGCAGTGAAGGGACAGGGGGGAATTCACCCCTCCACTTT CASSEGTGGNSPLHF TRBV6-1 TRBD1 - TRBJ1-6
TGTGCCAGCAGTCCGCTAACCGTGGGGGTTATTATAGATACGCAGTATTTT CASSPLTVGVIIDTQYF TRBV6-2/TRBV6-3 - - TRBJ2-3
TGCGCCAGCAGCCCGGCAGGGTACACTGAAGCTTTCTTT CASSPAGYTEAFF TRBV4-3 - - TRBJ1-1
TGTGCCAGCAGCGATTTACAGGGGCTCGGAGGCTACACCTTC CASSDLQGLGGYTF TRBV7-2 TRBD1 - TRBJ1-2
TGCGCCAGCAGCCGATGGCCGGGTTTCACAGATACGCAGTATTTT CASSRWPGFTDTQYF TRBV4-3 - - TRBJ2-3
TGTGCCAGCAGTCCCGCCATTTATAGCAATCAGCCCCAGCATTTT CASSPAIYSNQPQHF TRBV28 - - TRBJ1-5
TGCAGCGTTGAAGTGGGTACAGGGCGGTATGGCTACACCTTC CSVEVGTGRYGYTF TRBV29-1 - - TRBJ1-2
TGTGCCATCAGTGACCCGGGACGGTCCTACAATGAGCAGTTCTTC CAISDPGRSYNEQFF TRBV10-3 - few TRBJ2-1
TGTGCCAGCAGCCAAGATGAGACAGAAGATACGCAGTATTTT CASSQDETEDTQYF TRBV4-2 - few TRBJ2-3
TGCGCCAGCAGCTTACACGGGGGGGCCTTAGATGAGCAGTTCTTC CASSLHGGALDEQFF TRBV5-1 TRBD2 few TRBJ2-1
TGTGCCAGCAAGCTACAGGGGGGATACGAGCAGTACTTC CASKLQGGYEQYF TRBV12-3/TRBV12-4 TRBD1 - TRBJ2-7
TGTGCCAGCAGCCAACCCGGACAGGGAGGTTTCTACGAGCAGTACTTC CASSQPGQGGFYEQYF TRBV4-2 TRBD1 - TRBJ2-7
TGTGCCAGCAGCACGGGCTCCCCGAGGGAGACCCAGTACTTC CASSTGSPRETQYF TRBV9 - many TRBJ2-5
TGTGCCAGCAGTTTTTGGGATAGCAATCAGCCCCAGCATTTT CASSFWDSNQPQHF TRBV12-3/TRBV12-4 - - TRBJ1-5
TGCGCCAGCAGCGAAGCGGGACTAGCGGGGCCCAATGAGCAGTTCTTC CASSEAGLAGPNEQFF TRBV5-1 TRBD2 few TRBJ2-1
TGTGCCAGCAGCTCCCCTCGAGGTCAGGGGTTCTACGAGCAGTACTTC CASSSPRGQGFYEQYF TRBV7-8 - many TRBJ2-7
TGCAGCGCAGGGACACCGTATAGCAATCAGCCCCAGCATTTT CSAGTPYSNQPQHF TRBV29-1 - few TRBJ1-5
TGTGCCAGCAGTTTCCGACACCTTACCCGCACAGATACGCAGTATTTT CASSFRHLTRTDTQYF TRBV6-2/TRBV6-3 - few TRBJ2-3
TGTGCCAGCAGTTACAAAGGAACAGGGGGCGATGAAGCTTTCTTT CASSYKGTGGDEAFF TRBV6-6 TRBD1 - TRBJ1-1
TGTGCCAGCAGCTTAGTTGGAGGTACCTACGAGCAGTACTTC CASSLVGGTYEQYF TRBV7-9 - few TRBJ2-7
TGTGCCATCAGCAGGGACCCGGACACAGATACGCAGTATTTT CAISRDPDTDTQYF TRBV10-3 - - TRBJ2-3
TGCAGTGCTAGAGATGGCACGAGCGGTGAGCAGTACTTC CSARDGTSGEQYF TRBV20-1 - - TRBJ2-7
TGCGCCAGCAGCTTCGGGACAGGGAATGTAGCCCAGTACTTC CASSFGTGNVAQYF TRBV5-1 TRBD1 - TRBJ2-5
TGTGCCATCAGTGAGCCGGGACAGGGGCCTGCGGAGTACTTC CAISEPGQGPAEYF TRBV10-3 TRBD1 - TRBJ2-5
TGTGCCAGCAGCCAAGAAAGGGGGGTGAAGGGCACTGAAGCTTTCTTT CASSQERGVKGTEAFF TRBV14 - - TRBJ1-1
TGCAGTGCTAGAGTCGGAGCAGCCCACTCCTACAATGAGCAGTTCTTC CSARVGAAHSYNEQFF TRBV20-1 - few TRBJ2-1
TGTGCCAGCAGCTTATTGGGGGCAGGGGATGGCTACACCTTC CASSLLGAGDGYTF TRBV7-6 - - TRBJ1-2
TGTGCCAGCAGGGACAACCGAGAGACCCAGTACTTC CASRDNRETQYF TRBV12-3/TRBV12-4 - - TRBJ2-5
TGCGCCAGCAGCCGGCGGGTTGGGCAGCCCCAGCATTTT CASSRRVGQPQHF TRBV4-1 - - TRBJ1-5
TGCAGCGTTGAGGATAACAGGGATTTGAATGGCTACACCTTC CSVEDNRDLNGYTF TRBV29-1 - - TRBJ1-2
TGTGCCAGCAGCAAGACAGGGGCCGGGACTCGGCATAATTCACCCCTCCACTTT CASSKTGAGTRHNSPLHF TRBV7-2 TRBD1 - TRBJ1-6
TGTGCCAGCAGTCCATTCCAGGGTCGGGGTGGCAATCAGCCCCAGCATTTT CASSPFQGRGGNQPQHF TRBV6-1 - - TRBJ1-5
TGTGCCGGCAGCCCAGGAGGGGACGGGACAGCGAATGAAAAACTGTTTTTT CAGSPGGDGTANEKLFF TRBV7-9 TRBD1 few TRBJ1-4
TGCGCCAGCAGCTTGGGCCTAGCGGGGGGAATCTCCTACGAGCAGTACTTC CASSLGLAGGISYEQYF TRBV5-1 TRBD2 few TRBJ2-7